The rows below give T cell receptor beta chains drawn from one sample of a study of T-cell memory formation after mild COVID-19. TCRdb reanalysed the 5' RACE reads using MiXCR and keeps one entry per CDR3 protein. This repertoire shows approximately 500,000 distinct CDR3 sequences, 25% found once; its top ten account for under 15%. Sequenced material: PBMCs or a T cell subset sorted from them (not recorded which). The source of these receptors is an adult woman who had mild COVID-19 (a few samples of this study predate the infection). Cell type and time point are not known. CDR3s include the opening cysteine and the closing phenylalanine or tryptophan. D genes are given only for firm matches. Only some rows state a clone size, as once, few, many or a class for expanded clones.

CDR3aa,CDR3nt,abundance,len,j_gene,d_gene,v_gene
CASSFTMNEQFF,TGTGCCAGCAGCTTCACGATGAATGAGCAGTTCTTC,-,12,TRBJ2-1,-,TRBV7-8
CASSFETGNVEQFF,TGTGCCAGCAGCTTCGAGACAGGGAATGTTGAGCAGTTCTTC,-,14,TRBJ2-1,TRBD1,TRBV7-9
CSAPGLAGDTDTQYF,TGCAGTGCTCCGGGACTAGCGGGAGACACAGATACGCAGTATTTT,many,15,TRBJ2-3,TRBD2,TRBV20-1
CSAREGRGSGELFF,TGCAGTGCTAGGGAGGGACGGGGGTCCGGGGAGCTGTTTTTT,-,14,TRBJ2-2,-,TRBV20-1
CASSLWLGTNYGYTF,TGTGCCAGCAGCTTGTGGCTCGGGACCAACTATGGCTACACCTTC,once,15,TRBJ1-2,-,TRBV5-5
CASSLSGLYEQYF,TGTGCCAGCAGCTTGTCAGGGCTCTACGAGCAGTACTTC,few,13,TRBJ2-7,-,TRBV5-6
CASSKPSGRSYNEQFF,TGTGCCAGCAGCAAGCCTTCGGGAAGGTCCTACAATGAGCAGTTCTTC,few,16,TRBJ2-1,-,TRBV7-2
CASSYARQTEAFF,TGTGCCAGCAGTTACGCCCGACAGACTGAAGCTTTCTTT,-,13,TRBJ1-1,-,TRBV6-5
CASSPPHRSNYGYTF,TGTGCCAGCTCACCACCGCATCGGTCTAACTATGGCTACACCTTC,few,15,TRBJ1-2,-,TRBV18
CASSPGLVWNEQYF,TGTGCCAGCAGCCCGGGACTAGTGTGGAACGAGCAGTACTTC,-,14,TRBJ2-7,TRBD2,TRBV3-1
CASSSLRDREGYTF,TGTGCCAGCAGTTCCCTCCGGGACAGGGAAGGCTACACCTTC,few,14,TRBJ1-2,TRBD1,TRBV6-5
CASSQEGNGYTF,TGTGCCAGCAGCCAAGAGGGGAATGGCTACACCTTC,few,12,TRBJ1-2,-,TRBV6-1
CASSVSEANEQFF,TGCGCCAGCTCAGTGTCTGAGGCCAATGAGCAGTTCTTC,-,13,TRBJ2-1,-,TRBV5-1
CSVRGRAGGIVDTQYF,TGCAGCGTCCGGGGTAGAGCGGGAGGAATTGTAGATACGCAGTATTTT,few,16,TRBJ2-3,TRBD2,TRBV29-1
CASSSQGPSYNEQFF,TGTGCCAGCAGTTCTCAGGGACCATCTTACAATGAGCAGTTCTTC,-,15,TRBJ2-1,-,TRBV12-3/TRBV12-4
CASSSTGKVNTEAFF,TGCGCCAGCAGCTCAACAGGGAAGGTCAACACTGAAGCTTTCTTT,-,15,TRBJ1-1,-,TRBV5-1
CASSLDSPNQPQHF,TGTGCCAGCAGCTTGGACTCCCCAAATCAGCCCCAGCATTTT,-,14,TRBJ1-5,-,TRBV12-3/TRBV12-4
CASRFQFHQEFIGRGQYF,TGTGCAAGTCGCTTTCAATTTCATCAGGAATTTATCGGTCGGGGTCAGTACTTC,many,18,TRBJ2-7,-,TRBV12-2
CASSHRRQGAYGYTF,TGTGCCAGCAGTCACCGCCGACAGGGGGCCTATGGCTACACCTTC,-,15,TRBJ1-2,TRBD1,TRBV12-3/TRBV12-4
CASSSTGLPLQETQYF,TGCGCCAGCAGCTCAACAGGGTTGCCCCTCCAAGAGACCCAGTACTTC,few,16,TRBJ2-5,-,TRBV5-1
CASSPLDAYSGANVLTF,TGTGCCAGCAGCCCGTTGGACGCCTACTCTGGGGCCAACGTCCTGACTTTC,-,17,TRBJ2-6,-,TRBV7-6
CSASLSGTGNEKLFF,TGCAGTGCTAGCCTATCCGGGACAGGGAACGAAAAACTGTTTTTT,few,15,TRBJ1-4,TRBD1,TRBV20-1
CASSSGWNEQYF,TGTGCCAGCAGCTCGGGTTGGAACGAGCAGTACTTC,-,12,TRBJ2-7,-,TRBV12-3/TRBV12-4
CASSPGQGFYGYTF,TGTGCCAGCAGCCCCGGACAGGGATTCTATGGCTACACCTTC,few,14,TRBJ1-2,TRBD1,TRBV5-4
CASSPRAGDTEAFF,TGCGCCAGCAGCCCCCGCGCAGGGGACACTGAAGCTTTCTTT,-,14,TRBJ1-1,-,TRBV5-1
CASSSWKPLANEQFF,TGTGCCAGTAGTAGCTGGAAGCCCCTAGCCAATGAGCAGTTCTTC,few,15,TRBJ2-1,-,TRBV19
CASSLWDREPYNEQFF,TGTGCCAGCAGCTTATGGGACAGGGAACCCTACAATGAGCAGTTCTTC,-,16,TRBJ2-1,TRBD1,TRBV7-9
CASSSRGGRSYNSPLHF,TGCGCCAGCAGCTCCCGCGGGGGAAGATCCTATAATTCACCCCTCCACTTT,-,17,TRBJ1-6,-,TRBV4-1
CASSLGHTSNTEAFF,TGTGCCAGCAGCTTAGGGCACACTTCTAACACTGAAGCTTTCTTT,few,15,TRBJ1-1,-,TRBV7-8
CASSFPGHGRYDTQYF,TGTGCCAGCAGTTTTCCCGGACACGGGCGATATGATACGCAGTATTTT,-,16,TRBJ2-3,-,TRBV27
CASSLRDGPRGYTF,TGTGCCAGCAGCTTAAGGGACGGACCGAGAGGCTACACCTTC,-,14,TRBJ1-2,-,TRBV13
CASSSRDRGGNEQFF,TGTGCCAGCAGCAGCCGGGACAGGGGAGGGAATGAGCAGTTCTTC,-,15,TRBJ2-1,TRBD1,TRBV7-9
CASSSAAAQGSYEQYF,TGTGCCAGCTCATCTGCCGCGGCGCAGGGGAGCTACGAGCAGTACTTC,-,16,TRBJ2-7,-,TRBV18
CSASPTGPREQYF,TGCAGTGCTAGCCCAACAGGCCCTCGCGAGCAGTACTTC,few,13,TRBJ2-7,-,TRBV20-1
CSARDTAFWYNEQFF,TGCAGTGCTAGAGATACAGCCTTCTGGTACAATGAGCAGTTCTTC,few,15,TRBJ2-1,-,TRBV20-1
CASSLQDGWEQYF,TGCGCCAGCAGTCTACAGGACGGATGGGAGCAGTACTTC,few,13,TRBJ2-7,-,TRBV5-1
CASSLYGLADSDTQYF,TGTGCCAGCAGCCTATACGGACTAGCGGACTCAGATACGCAGTATTTT,-,16,TRBJ2-3,TRBD2,TRBV7-6
CASSSLVGGANVLTF,TGTGCCAGCAGTTCACTGGTTGGCGGGGCCAACGTCCTGACTTTC,-,15,TRBJ2-6,-,TRBV27
CASSTSWYEQFF,TGTGCCAGCTCGACTAGTTGGTATGAGCAGTTCTTC,-,12,TRBJ2-1,-,TRBV6-5
CASRPEGGTYEQYF,TGTGCCAGCAGACCCGAGGGGGGGACCTACGAGCAGTACTTC,few,14,TRBJ2-7,-,TRBV12-3/TRBV12-4
CATSDLPKGAGETQYF,TGTGCCACCAGTGATTTGCCCAAGGGGGCTGGTGAGACCCAGTACTTC,-,16,TRBJ2-5,TRBD1,TRBV24-1
CSALQPEALF,TGCAGTGCTCTACAACCTGAAGCTTTATTT,-,10,TRBJ1-1,-,TRBV20-1
CSASRQAVGNTIYF,TGCAGTGCTAGCAGACAGGCGGTCGGAAACACCATATATTTT,-,14,TRBJ1-3,-,TRBV20-1
CASSLMRVGGTDTQYF,TGTGCCAGCAGTTTAATGCGTGTAGGTGGAACAGATACGCAGTATTTT,-,16,TRBJ2-3,-,TRBV28
CATSRGVSGFYNEQFF,TGTGCCACCAGCAGAGGGGTTAGCGGATTCTACAATGAGCAGTTCTTC,-,16,TRBJ2-1,-,TRBV15
CASSSPASTDTQYF,TGTGCCAGCAGCTCTCCCGCCTCCACAGATACGCAGTATTTT,many,14,TRBJ2-3,-,TRBV7-6
CASSTGHPGQGQPQHF,TGCGCCAGCAGTACGGGACACCCGGGGCAGGGTCAGCCCCAGCATTTT,-,16,TRBJ1-5,-,TRBV5-1
CASSTRQRYEQYF,TGTGCCAGCAGTACCCGACAGAGGTACGAGCAGTACTTC,few,13,TRBJ2-7,-,TRBV12-3/TRBV12-4
CASSFPTRLAGNNEQFF,TGTGCCAGCAGTTTTCCCACGAGACTAGCGGGAAACAATGAGCAGTTCTTC,many,17,TRBJ2-1,TRBD2,TRBV12-3/TRBV12-4
CASSIGTLNTGELFF,TGCGCCAGCAGCATAGGGACATTGAACACCGGGGAGCTGTTTTTT,few,15,TRBJ2-2,-,TRBV5-1
CASSLSGERQPQHF,TGCGCCAGCAGCTTGTCTGGGGAGAGACAGCCCCAGCATTTT,-,14,TRBJ1-5,-,TRBV5-1
CSAKTGSYEQYF,TGCAGCGCTAAGACGGGATCCTACGAGCAGTACTTC,many,12,TRBJ2-7,-,TRBV29-1